The rows below give T cell receptor beta chains drawn from one sample of a study of OX40 agonist ivuxolimab in advanced cancers. This table comes from immunoSEQ multiplex PCR, and its TCRdb copy is limited to in-frame clones, with some not included. The table lists 20,000 to 25,000 clones, more than 80% of them singletons. The sample was CD4+ or CD8+ T cells sorted from blood, taken in a trial of the OX40 agonist ivuxolimab. The origin of the receptors is an adult with an advanced solid tumor such as melanoma, head and neck, liver or kidney cancer. Both conserved end residues are part of each CDR3. The D gene is left open where the match is weak.

TRBJ1-1 | TRBV2 | TRBD1 | CASGQETNTEAFF
TRBJ2-7 | TRBV7-8 | - | CASSFGEYEQYF
TRBJ2-3 | TRBV7-3 | TRBD2 | CASSRSGGHTDTQYF
TRBJ1-1 | TRBV19 | TRBD1 | CASSRARTGNRNTEAFF
TRBJ2-2 | TRBV9 | TRBD2 | CASSVGLAGHTGELFF
TRBJ2-7 | TRBV7-2 | TRBD2 | CASSKGLASYEQYF
TRBJ2-3 | TRBV5-1 | - | CASSGVGRADTQYF
TRBJ2-3 | TRBV11-2 | - | CASSRQDLATQYF
TRBJ1-5 | TRBV2 | - | CASSEVYKNQPQHF
TRBJ1-6 | TRBV4-3 | - | CASSQANSPLHF
TRBJ1-2 | TRBV7-2 | - | CASSLKDRLGYTF
TRBJ2-7 | TRBV7-9 | - | CASSPQYEQYF
TRBJ2-3 | TRBV4-3 | - | CASSQATENTQYF
TRBJ2-2 | TRBV2 | - | CASSEARGGELFF
TRBJ1-1 | TRBV5-1 | - | CASSLVGGNTEAFF
TRBJ2-3 | TRBV10-1 | TRBD2 | CASSGTSGSIDTQYF
TRBJ2-3 | TRBV19 | TRBD1 | CASSISGQGGTDTQYF
TRBJ1-3 | TRBV4-3 | - | CASSPSGSGNTIYF
TRBJ1-1 | TRBV7-9 | TRBD1 | CASSLGTGATEAFF
TRBJ2-3 | TRBV2 | - | CASSDRSMADTQYF
TRBJ1-5 | TRBV2 | - | CASRGTGAQHF
TRBJ2-3 | TRBV4-1 | TRBD1 | CASSPTEPRDSQYSTDTQYF
TRBJ1-2 | TRBV6-6 | - | CASRRGNEGHYGYTF
TRBJ2-2 | TRBV4-1 | - | CASSRVGPTGELFF
TRBJ1-3 | TRBV19 | - | CASSPTGRLWGNTIYF
TRBJ2-1 | TRBV6-4 | TRBD2 | CASSRTSGRGYNEQFF
TRBJ2-7 | TRBV7-2 | TRBD1 | CASSSRQGAVYEQYF
TRBJ1-5 | TRBV4-2 | - | CASSPHHATDSVEPQHF
TRBJ1-4 | TRBV5-4 | TRBD1 | CASARGKGFNEKLFF
TRBJ1-1 | TRBV2 | - | CASSEVRGDTEAFF
TRBJ2-1 | TRBV5-4 | TRBD1 | CASSLGGDRGRDEQFF
TRBJ2-3 | TRBV2 | - | CASSEFLGTDTQYF
TRBJ1-1 | TRBV5-2 | - | CASSLGVGGTEAFF
TRBJ2-1 | TRBV29-1 | TRBD1 | CSVEIVTRGYNEQFF
TRBJ2-1 | TRBV4-1 | TRBD1 | CASSQDPQGARNEQFF
TRBJ2-2 | TRBV18 | TRBD1 | CASSLKRPGTGGTGELFF
TRBJ2-5 | TRBV5-1 | - | CASSLGAGETQYF
- | TRBV29-1 | TRBD1 | CSVADTGVSYEQYF
TRBJ1-1 | TRBV25-1 | - | CASRGRRGAEAFF
TRBJ2-7 | TRBV6-6 | - | CASSYIARGRSEQYF
TRBJ1-2 | TRBV27 | - | CASSPGRGSYGYTF
TRBJ2-7 | TRBV5-4 | - | CASSLRTATYEQYF
TRBJ2-5 | TRBV19 | - | CASSIQVRETQYF
TRBJ1-2 | TRBV7-8 | - | CASSLTQDYGYTF
TRBJ2-2 | TRBV7-3 | TRBD2 | CASGLAMNTGELFF
TRBJ1-1 | TRBV6-5 | TRBD1 | CANQQGAGTEAFF
TRBJ2-3 | TRBV9 | TRBD2 | CASSRAAGGPTDTQYF
TRBJ1-2 | TRBV5-4 | - | CASRNYGYTF
TRBJ2-5 | TRBV25-1 | - | CASSELPGAGETQYF
TRBJ1-4 | TRBV5-1 | - | CASSLAGGAGEKLFF
TRBJ2-5 | TRBV2 | - | CASRKQKETQYF
TRBJ1-5 | TRBV6-5 | - | CASSLDRNYQPQHF
TRBJ2-3 | TRBV18 | - | CASSPSITDTQYF
TRBJ1-6 | TRBV5-1 | - | CASSPGSSYNSPLHF
TRBJ2-3 | TRBV7-3 | - | CASSPPGDTDTQYF
TRBJ2-3 | TRBV7-7 | - | CASSLVMGGSTDTQYF
TRBJ2-1 | TRBV5-1 | - | CASSSGPSYNEQFF
TRBJ1-6 | TRBV10-3 | - | CAISGKNNSPLHF
TRBJ1-1 | TRBV6-1 | TRBD1 | CASSPRTGGTEAFF